Shown below are 26 T cell receptor beta chains from a single sample sequenced in a study of T cells in Graves' hyperthyroidism and ophthalmopathy. The TCR beta CDR3 regions underwent amplification using RNA transcripts as the source. First-round RT-PCR of the TCR CDR3 relied on the HTBI primer set. TCRdb recomputed calls from the multiplex PCR reads with MiXCR, one row per CDR3 protein. The table has approximately 400,000 distinct CDR3 sequences, about 14% seen once; the top ten hold approximately 29%. Sequenced material: blood. The origin of the receptors is a man in his forties or fifties with Graves' ophthalmopathy.

The sample holds many counts of this clonotype. The chain uses TRBV20-1 and TRBJ2-1, with 7 bases identical to TRBD2. Germline V CDR1 and CDR2: DFQATT, SNEGSKA (reference sequence). CDR3 length equals 16 residues. The J segment lost 1 base and the V segment lost 6 bases, leaving 12 bases of the junction unmatched. This CDR3 is CSAIGLLALSYNEQFF. The CDR3 coding sequence is TGCAGTGCCATAGGGTTACTAGCGTTATCCTACAATGAGCAGTTCTTC.

This clonotype showed up just a few times. This chain links TRBV2 with TRBJ2-2; 9 nucleotides align to TRBD2. In germline, CDR1 is SNHLY, CDR2 FYNNEI. V was clipped by 3 bases and J by 4 bases; unmatched bases: 3. The CDR3 runs 15 residues. CDR3 protein: CASSDAGGPTGELFF. In DNA, the CDR3 is TGTGCCAGCAGTGACGCGGGAGGGCCCACCGGGGAGCTGTTTTTT.

This clonotype occurred many times. The V gene is TRBV30, the J gene TRBJ2-3; no reliable D call. CDR3 length: 14 amino acids. Trimming took off 0 bases at V and 1 base at J, with 8 bases between the two ends. The germline CDR1 and CDR2 sequences are GTSNPN and SVGIG (reference sequence). CDR3 amino acids: CAWSVRVGTDTQYF. The CDR3 bases are TGTGCCTGGAGTGTACGCGTGGGCACAGATACGCAGTATTTT. Using reference TRBV30 and TRBJ2-3 for the parts outside the CDR3, the full variable domain is SQTIHQWPATLVQPVGSPLSLECTVEGTSNPNLYWYRQAAGRGLQLLFYSVGIGQISSEVPQNLSASRPQDRQFILSSKKLLLSDSGFYLCAWSVRVGTDTQYFGPGTRLTVL.

This clonotype was recorded a few times. The CDR3 DNA is TGTGCCAGCTCTCCGGGACTAGCAGCTACGCAAGAGACCCAGTACTTC. Translated: CASSPGLAATQETQYF. This chain uses TRBV18 with TRBJ2-5; 9 bases are shared with TRBD2. Unmatched junction bases numbered 10, after V lost 6 bases and J lost 2 bases. The CDR3 is made up of 16 amino acids. Germline V gene sequence: CDR1 KGHSH, CDR2 LQKENI.

This clonotype has a count of ten or more. The chain recombines TRBV15 with TRBJ2-7, with D uncertain. Trimming stripped 0 bases from V and 6 bases from J, with 6 bases between. Germline V lookup: CDR1 LNHNV, CDR2 YYDKDF (reference sequence). This CDR3 contains 12 residues. CDR3: CATSRDIGEQYF. CDR3 nucleotides: TGTGCCACCAGCAGAGATATAGGCGAGCAGTACTTC.

The chain joins TRBV7-3 to TRBJ1-2; D is perhaps TRBD1 (5 bases). The CDR3 is made up of 17 amino acids. Trimming stripped 2 bases from V and 2 bases from J, with 18 bases between. Germline V gene lookup returns CDR1 SGHTA and CDR2 FQGTGA. CDR3 in amino acids: CASSLVPGVQGNYGYTF. The CDR3 nucleotides read TGTGCCAGCAGCTTAGTCCCGGGGGTACAAGGCAACTATGGCTACACCTTC. Variable domain in full (rest from reference TRBV7-3 and TRBJ1-2): GAGVSQTPSNKVTEKGKYVELRCDPISGHTALYWYRQSLGQGPEFLIYFQGTGAADDSGLPNDRFFAVRPEGSVSTLKIQRTERGDSAVYLCASSLVPGVQGNYGYTFGSGTRLTVV.

In this sample, this clonotype turned up many times. The CDR3 region has the DNA TGTGCCAGCTCACCAACTAGCGATGAGCAGTTCTTC. Translating it yields CASSPTSDEQFF. The chain uses TRBV18 and TRBJ2-1, with 7 bases that match TRBD2. V lost 2 bases to trimming and J lost 8 bases; unmatched junction nucleotides: 0. Germline loops: CDR1 KGHSH, CDR2 LQKENI. The CDR3 is made up of 12 amino acids. The full variable domain, its missing parts supplied by reference TRBV18 and TRBJ2-1, is NAGVMQNPRHLVRRRGQEARLRCSPMKGHSHVYWYRQLPEEGLKFMVYLQKENIIDESGMPKERFSAEFPKEGPSILRIQQVVRGDSAAYFCASSPTSDEQFFGPGTRLTVL.

Ten or more counts support this clonotype. CDR3 in amino acids: CASSVEGNSPLHF. For the CDR3, the DNA is TGTGCCAGCAGCGTGGAGGGAAATTCACCCCTCCACTTT. The genes are TRBV2 and TRBJ1-6; D unclear. The CDR3 totals 13 residues. The germline CDR1 and CDR2 sequences are SNHLY and FYNNEI. Trimming took off 6 bases at V and 7 bases at J, with 10 bases between the two ends.

This clonotype came up many times. This chain links TRBV3-1 with TRBJ1-4, with TRBD1 matching over 10 bases. The V gene end was trimmed by 0 bases and the J gene end by 8 bases; junction bases not matched to a gene: 9. This CDR3 region has 17 residues. The germline CDR1 and CDR2 sequences are LGHDT and YNNKEL (reference sequence). The CDR3 protein is CASSQEPQRTGGEKLFF. CDR3 coding DNA: TGTGCCAGCAGCCAAGAGCCGCAGAGGACAGGGGGAGAAAAACTGTTTTTT.

The chain uses TRBV7-6 and TRBJ2-1, with unresolved D. V shed 2 bases and J shed 0 bases, with 11 bases lying between them. The CDR3 contains 16 residues. CDR1 is SGHVS and CDR2 is FNYEAQ in the germline V gene. DNA for the CDR3: TGTGCCAGCAGCTTAAGGGCCACGAGCTCCTACAATGAGCAGTTCTTC. Protein sequence: CASSLRATSSYNEQFF.

The table lists this clonotype with many counts. V usage is TRBV2 and J usage is TRBJ2-6; 7 bases map to TRBD1. The ends lost 6 bases at V and 0 bases at J; junction bases unmatched: 5. Germline CDR1 SNHLY, CDR2 FYNNEI. This CDR3 has 16 residues. DNA of the CDR3: TGTGCCAGCAGCAACACAGGGGCCTCTGGGGCCAACGTCCTGACTTTC. It encodes CASSNTGASGANVLTF.

The chain joins TRBV29-1 to TRBJ1-5, with D unclear. The germline V and J ends were trimmed by 4 bases and 5 bases, with 6 bases remaining between them. Germline V CDR1 and CDR2: SQVTM, ANQGSEA. The CDR3 extends over 11 amino acids. The CDR3 region has the DNA TGCAGCGTTGGCCCAGATCAGCCCCAGCATTTT. As protein: CSVGPDQPQHF.

This clonotype was detected ten times or more. This sequence joins TRBV29-1 and TRBJ2-7, with 8 bases that match TRBD2. The trim removed 0 bases at V and 3 bases at J, leaving 7 bases unmatched. Germline values: CDR1 SQVTM, CDR2 ANQGSEA. The CDR3 runs to 15 residues. The CDR3 protein is CSVEDPGSGNYEQYF. The CDR3 DNA reads as TGCAGCGTTGAAGATCCGGGTAGCGGGAACTACGAGCAGTACTTC.

This clonotype has only a few counts. The chain has TRBV11-3 and TRBJ2-1; 12 bases map to TRBD2. Germline loops: CDR1 SGHNT, CDR2 YENEEA. V lost 5 bases, J lost 9 bases, and 14 bases stayed unmatched. This CDR3 has 17 amino acids. The CDR3 coding sequence is TGTGCCAGCAGCGTCCCACGGGGGACTAGCGGGTCCAGTGAGCAGTTCTTC. Residues: CASSVPRGTSGSSEQFF.

Worth noting for this clonotype: A read error is possible here, since a much larger clone lies one base away. The J gene is TRBJ2-1, the V gene TRBV20-1, with 13 bases aligning to TRBD2. With the DNA end fitting TRBJ2-7 better, the J assignment may be wrong. The CDR3 is 17 residues long. Germline V gene lookup returns CDR1 DFQATT and CDR2 SNEGSKA (reference sequence). The CDR3 spells CSARPPTSGRAFNEQYF. CDR3 in DNA: TGCAGTGCTAGACCCCCTACTAGCGGGAGGGCCTTCAATGAGCAGTACTTC.

This clonotype was counted ten times or more. V gene TRBV6-1 combines with J gene TRBJ1-2, with TRBD1 matching 7 bases. Germline CDR1 MNHNS, CDR2 SASEGT. CDR3 length: 18 residues. V lost 2 bases to trimming and J lost 3 bases; unmatched junction nucleotides: 15. As DNA, the CDR3 is TGTGCCAGCAGTGAACCCTCGACAGGGAGGATCAAACACTATGGCTACACCTTC. Translation: CASSEPSTGRIKHYGYTF.

The table lists this clonotype with many counts. The rearrangement uses TRBV27 and TRBJ2-1, with D possibly TRBD2 on 6 matching bases. Germline CDR1 and CDR2: MNHEY and SMNVEV (reference sequence). V was trimmed by 3 bases and J by 3 bases, leaving 12 bases between them. The CDR3 consists of 15 residues. The CDR3 reads CASSFEGGNYNEQFF. CDR3 bases: TGTGCCAGCAGTTTCGAGGGAGGCAACTACAATGAGCAGTTCTTC.

The J gene is TRBJ2-1, the V gene TRBV19, with a tentative D call TRBD2 (6 bases). Trimming shortened V by 5 bases and J by 0 bases, and 14 bases separated the two germline ends. Germline CDR1 LNHDA, CDR2 SQIVND (reference sequence). This CDR3 has 16 residues. Here the CDR3 DNA reads TGTGCCAGTAGTTTCACTAGCTTAGACTCCTACAATGAGCAGTTCTTC. This translates into CASSFTSLDSYNEQFF.

This clonotype has a count of ten or more. The chain employs TRBV24-1 and TRBJ2-7, with 7 positions matching TRBD1. This CDR3 contains 15 residues. Germline lookup yields CDR1 KGHDR and CDR2 SFDVKD. J was trimmed by 5 bases and V by 3 bases; bases with no gene match: 9. DNA for the CDR3: TGTGCCACCAGTGATCCCCGGACAGGTACCCACGAGCAGTACTTC. Translated, it gives CATSDPRTGTHEQYF.

This clonotype was detected only a few times. The chain employs TRBV24-1 and TRBJ2-1; 11 bases map to TRBD1. The junction had 10 bases not matched to a gene; V was cut back by 4 bases and J by 9 bases. Germline assignment: CDR1 KGHDR and CDR2 SFDVKD. The CDR3 length is 16 residues. CDR3: CATSDRDRGVLSEQFF. The CDR3 coding sequence is TGTGCCACCAGTGACAGGGACAGGGGGGTCTTGAGTGAGCAGTTCTTC.

The chain couples TRBV30 to TRBJ2-1, with D perhaps matching TRBD1 (6 bases). This CDR3 has 13 residues. Trimming stripped 3 bases from V and 4 bases from J, with 10 bases between. The germline CDR1 and CDR2 sequences are GTSNPN and SVGIG (reference sequence). The DNA of the CDR3 is TGTGCCTGGAGCCGGGACATATACAATGAGCAGTTCTTC. Residues: CAWSRDIYNEQFF.

Ten or more counts support this clonotype. CDR3 sequence: CATSDLVAPAVSYNEQFF. The CDR3 bases are TGTGCCACCAGTGATTTGGTAGCCCCAGCTGTGTCCTACAATGAGCAGTTCTTC. The chain has TRBV24-1 and TRBJ2-1; unclear D gene. The V end lost 0 bases, the J end lost 1 base, and 15 bases lay between the germline ends. CDR1 is KGHDR and CDR2 is SFDVKD in the germline V gene. The CDR3 sequence is 18 residues long.

In this sample, this clonotype turned up many times. This chain links TRBV4-2 with TRBJ2-3; D gene ambiguous. The CDR3 has 13 residues. V was pared by 0 bases and J by 4 bases, with 5 bases between. CDR1 and CDR2 from the germline V gene are LGHNA and YNFKEQ. This CDR3 is CASSQDGADTQYF. The CDR3 bases are TGTGCCAGCAGCCAAGATGGGGCAGATACGCAGTATTTT.

This clonotype has a count of ten or more. CDR3: CASSEYGQGGYGYTF. The CDR3 nucleotides read TGTGCCAGCAGTGAATACGGCCAGGGGGGATATGGCTACACCTTC. The chain combines TRBV6-1 with TRBJ1-2; TRBD1 aligns across 7 bases. With 2 bases clipped from V and 5 bases from J, the junction kept 8 bases outside the gene matches. The CDR3 is made up of 15 amino acids. Per germline, CDR1 MNHNS and CDR2 SASEGT.

This clonotype was counted a few times. V usage is TRBV6-1 and J usage is TRBJ2-7; TRBD2 matches at 7 bases. CDR3 length: 15 residues. Germline trimming cut 7 bases from V and 6 bases from J; bases unmatched to any gene: 15. Germline assignment: CDR1 MNHNS and CDR2 SASEGT. CDR3 amino acids: CASNPARGVQSEQYF. The CDR3 DNA follows: TGTGCCAGCAACCCAGCTCGGGGGGTGCAGAGCGAGCAGTACTTC.

The sample holds a few counts of this clonotype. J is TRBJ1-4 and V is TRBV6-5, with 7 bases that match TRBD1. The V gene's germline CDR1 is MNHEY and CDR2 SVGAGI. The V segment lost 4 bases and the J segment 8 bases; nucleotides outside the gene matches: 7. This CDR3 has 14 amino acids. The CDR3 DNA sequence: TGTGCCAGCAGTTCATGGGACAGTACAGAAAAACTGTTTTTT. Encoded protein: CASSSWDSTEKLFF.